This T cell receptor beta chain appears in the sequencing data of a study of T-cell memory formation after mild COVID-19. The study's findings and limits: Certain responding clones were present in pre-infection memory, suggesting participation of cross-reactive memory.

In this sample, this clonotype turned up many times. Its antigen is not known. TCRdb reprocessed the 5' RACE reads with MiXCR, giving one entry per CDR3 protein. Of a few hundred thousand distinct CDR3 sequences in the sample, around 15% were seen once. Germline V gene lookup returns CDR1 LGHDT and CDR2 YNNKEL (reference sequence). The CDR3 has 14 residues. The junction had 2 bases not matched to a gene; V was cut back by 0 bases and J by 5 bases. Sample: PBMCs or a T cell subset sorted from them (not recorded which). The chain links TRBV3-1 to TRBJ2-5; 8 bases line up with TRBD2. This receptor was identified in a young man who had mild COVID-19 (a few samples of this study predate the infection). Cell type and time point are not known. The DNA for the CDR3 is TGTGCCAGCAGCCAAGATGCTAGCGGGGAGACCCAGTACTTC. This sequence encodes CASSQDASGETQYF.